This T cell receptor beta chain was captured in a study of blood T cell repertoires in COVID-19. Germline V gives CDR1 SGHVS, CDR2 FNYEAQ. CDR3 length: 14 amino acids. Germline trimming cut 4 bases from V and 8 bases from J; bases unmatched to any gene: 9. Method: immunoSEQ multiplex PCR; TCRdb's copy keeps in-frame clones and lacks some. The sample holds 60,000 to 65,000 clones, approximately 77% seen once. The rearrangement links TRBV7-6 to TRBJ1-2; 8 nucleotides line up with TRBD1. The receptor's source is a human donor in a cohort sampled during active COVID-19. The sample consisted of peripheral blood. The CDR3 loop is CASSSFSTGVGYTF. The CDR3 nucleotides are TGTGCCAGCAGCTCATTCTCGACAGGGGTCGGCTACACCTTC.